The clone carrying this TCR beta chain was observed a few times. No antigen is known for it. Nashville, Tennessee was home to all donors, each a Caucasian adult. In replicate PCRs of sorted subsets, approximately 190 ng DNA, about 30,000 T cell genomes, was used. Libraries were prepared by immunoSEQ multiplex PCR; TCRdb keeps only in-frame clonotypes and omits some of them. This table holds around 2.1 million clones, roughly 95% found once. This record comes from a study of shared clonotypes between healthy human individuals. Study as a whole: There were three CD4 naive, three CD4 memory, two CD8 naive and one CD8 memory plates per donor. General study results and limits: Sharing across four donors was highest in naive CD4 (roughly 5%) and lowest in memory CD8 (roughly 0.4%).

V was trimmed by 5 bases and J by 7 bases, leaving 12 bases between them. Per the germline V gene, CDR1 is SEHNR and CDR2 is FQNEAQ (reference sequence). This CDR3 is 14 amino acids long. The chain uses TRBV7-9 and TRBJ1-6; D is unresolved. The source material was naive CD4+ T cells sorted from blood. The subset: CD45RA+ positively selected. The clonotype comes from a man younger than 30 in good health. CDR3 region: CASSLSGHNSPLHF. The DNA for the CDR3 is TGTGCCAGCAGCCTCAGCGGGCACAATTCACCCCTCCACTTT.